This entry features one T cell receptor beta chain sequence. This sample was included in a study of blood T cell repertoires in COVID-19. Study-wide background: In each case, the material was cDNA or gDNA derived from T cells, B-cell-depleted T cells, or PBMCs.

Sequencing used immunoSEQ multiplex PCR; TCRdb keeps in-frame clones, though not all of them. The data show about 180,000 clones, 88% seen once. Donors were grouped by their self-reported clinical history. The sample consisted of PBMCs or T cells enriched from blood (not recorded which). The sequence derives from a woman aged 18-30 years who had recovered from COVID-19.

In DNA form, the CDR3 reads TGTGCCATCAGTCCACAGGGGGATGGCTACACCTTC. Amino acid sequence: CAISPQGDGYTF. The rearrangement links TRBV10-3 to TRBJ1-2; TRBD1 matches at 8 bases. Looked up from germline, CDR1 is ENHRY and CDR2 is SYGVKD. This CDR3 comprises 12 residues. Trimming cost V 5 bases and J 6 bases; bases outside gene matches: 2.